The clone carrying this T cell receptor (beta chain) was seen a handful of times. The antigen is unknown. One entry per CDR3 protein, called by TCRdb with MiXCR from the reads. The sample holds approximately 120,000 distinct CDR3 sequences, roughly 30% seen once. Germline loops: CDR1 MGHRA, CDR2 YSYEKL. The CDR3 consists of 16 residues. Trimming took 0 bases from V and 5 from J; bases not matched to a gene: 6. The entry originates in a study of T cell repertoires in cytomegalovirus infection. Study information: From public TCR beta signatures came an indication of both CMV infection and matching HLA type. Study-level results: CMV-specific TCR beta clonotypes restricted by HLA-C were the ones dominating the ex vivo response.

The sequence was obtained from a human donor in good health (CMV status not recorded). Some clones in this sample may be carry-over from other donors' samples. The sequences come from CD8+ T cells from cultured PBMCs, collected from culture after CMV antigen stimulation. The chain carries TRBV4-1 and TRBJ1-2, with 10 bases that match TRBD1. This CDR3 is CASSQDLGQGFYGYTF. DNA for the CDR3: TGCGCCAGCAGCCAAGATTTGGGACAGGGGTTTTATGGCTACACCTTC.